This T cell receptor (beta chain) emerged from a study of blood T cell repertoires in COVID-19 (TCRdb year 2020). With regard to the full study: Collaborator samples came from the United States, Italy and Spain and covered acute and convalescent phases of COVID-19. The prospective study material was composed of cDNA or gDNA derived from T cells, B-cell-depleted T cells, or PBMCs. The dataset comprised deeply sampled blood TCRbeta repertoires from subjects exposed to, actively infected with, or recovered from COVID-19. The repertoires were released in a freely available public database intended as a resource for research on the immune response to SARS-CoV-2. Samples were obtained from the ongoing ImmuneRACE study (first 160 participants) and from some 1,300 subjects provided by 6 global collaborators. Nearly every sample came with metadata listing a de-identified subject ID, COVID-19 status, age in years and sex. Where available, HLA class I and class II types were obtained from metadata supplied by the sample provider rather than from assay-based typing.

Collaborating institutions collected whole blood in K2EDTA tubes following their own protocols. Collaborator samples were shipped for TCRbeta analysis as frozen whole blood, isolated PBMCs, or DNA extracted from either sample type. TCRbeta CDR3 regions were amplified from genomic DNA by means of the immunoSEQ Assay, a bias-controlled multiplex PCR. Under the source paper's analysis protocol: Within the assay, amplification of reference gene primers was used to estimate how many nucleated cells each sample contained. Sequence reads were collapsed and filtered to measure the absolute abundance of every unique TCRbeta CDR3 rearrangement. Productive Simpson clonality was computed per sample as the square root of Simpson's diversity index over productive rearrangements. TCRdb took this table from immuneACCESS and kept in-frame rearrangements with V and J called. Such tables lack part of the clones; where checked against another copy, unresolved V genes explain under half of the gap, and the rest is unexplained. That table supplies the V and J calls and clone size; D and trimming were determined from the DNA. The sample table records about 110,000 clones; over 75% of these occur just once. The ten largest clones add up to roughly 4.2% of the sample.

Summary of the overall study and its limitations: The amount of clinical and demographic metadata varied by source and participant and was provided uncurated.

The CDR3 spans 13 residues, from the cysteine through the phenylalanine. The sequence is cut down to CDR3 DNA, 39 bases in frame from base 1. CDR1 LGHDT and CDR2 YNNKEL are derived from the germline V gene (reference sequence). V was cut back by 1 base and J by 6 bases, leaving a gap of 10 bases between them. A note on this clone: The antigen this receptor binds is unknown. Base qualities are not provided; no much larger clone lies one nucleotide away.

Recombination linked TRBV3-1 (or the pseudogene TRBV3-2) to TRBJ2-7; 6 matching bases give a weak D call of TRBD1. Sequenced input: peripheral blood. This sequence was found in a man between 50 and 59 years old with acute or convalescent COVID-19. The CDR3 corresponds to CASSQGRGGEQYF. The sequenced DNA is TGTGCCAGCAGCCAAGGGAGAGGGGGCGAGCAGTACTTC.